A selection of T cell receptor beta chains follows, all from one sample in a study of CD8+CD57+ T cells in acquired aplastic anemia. TCRdb re-called the reads with MiXCR, one entry per CDR3 protein. This sample has about 190,000 distinct CDR3 sequences, with 40% to 55% found just once. Material for sequencing was sorted CD4+, CD8+, or CD8+CD57+ T cells (not recorded which) from PBMCs. The receptors were sampled from a human donor with aplastic anemia. CDR3s leave out the opening cysteine and the closing phenylalanine or tryptophan. Clone size, where shown, is once, few, many, or a class for clones that have expanded.

TRBV10-3,few,ASSEAVSAGRGEQF
TRBV7-2,-,ASSSRQGQPQH
TRBV2,-,ASRTYTGGSEAF
TRBV9,many,ASSVEAGNQPQH
TRBV15,few,ATSSLGTHGDTQY
TRBV20-1,many,SASGTSGRAEY
TRBV20-1,many,SARAAGVDEQF
TRBV5-1,-,ASSWETDTQY
TRBV19,-,ASSYSSGGAGETQY
TRBV19,-,ASSIGFGGPGTDTQY
TRBV12-3/TRBV12-4,-,ASSWRVNDNEQF
TRBV20-1,-,SARRRQGFEEETQY
TRBV29-1,-,SSPDRERNEQF
TRBV24-1,few,ATSDATGAQETQY
TRBV6-1,-,ASILMGSNQPQH
TRBV19,once,ASSIVAGSYNEQF
TRBV20-1,-,SARGQMNTEAF
TRBV5-3,-,ARDSRGNTDTQY
TRBV20-1,many,SAGQGATNTGELF
TRBV11-1,-,ASSGGSEQTLGF